Listed here is a single TCR beta chain. This specimen belongs to a study of T cell changes during pregnancy in multiple sclerosis. Assay used: immunoSEQ multiplex PCR; TCRdb lists only in-frame clones, some missing. This sample has more than 45,000 clones; 92% occur once, and the top ten carry 0.45% to 0.6%. The TCR was taken from a female donor with multiple sclerosis, enrolled in a pregnancy study. This sample comprised CD4+ T cells from peripheral blood mononuclear cells, obtained after pregnancy.

The CDR3 reads CASGLGSSYNEQFF. DNA of the CDR3: TGTGCCAGCGGATTAGGGAGCTCCTACAATGAGCAGTTCTTC. The chain has TRBV7-6 and TRBJ2-1; perhaps TRBD2 as D (5 bases). Germline lookup yields CDR1 SGHVS and CDR2 FNYEAQ. V was clipped by 8 bases and J by 0 bases, with 11 bases between them. The CDR3 sequence is 14 residues long. The whole variable domain, filled in from reference TRBV7-6 and TRBJ2-1, reads GAGVSQSPRYKVTKRGQDVALRCDPISGHVSLYWYRQALGQGPEFLTYFNYEAQQDKSGLPNDRFSAERPEGSISTLTIQRTEQRDSAMYRCASGLGSSYNEQFFGPGTRLTVL.